Below, 26 T cell receptor beta chains from the same sample are listed, as sequenced in a study of vaccination effects on CD4 cells after COVID-19. Some clones are missing from TCRdb's copy, which holds only in-frame ones; the method was immunoSEQ multiplex PCR. The data contain tens of thousands of clones, 70% to 90% of them singletons. With the ViraFEST assay, the study expanded antigen-specific CD4+ T cells using viral peptide pools, then sequenced them. When ten to eleven days of culture had elapsed, CD4+ T cells were isolated. The vaccine given was either BNT162b2 or mRNA-1273, in two doses. The antigens for these receptors are not known. The sequences come from CD4+ T cells from PBMCs cultured with HCoV-229E spike peptides, collected after COVID-19 vaccination. The receptors here all came from a human donor who received a COVID-19 vaccine.

V and J are TRBV19 and TRBJ1-5, with TRBD1 identical over 9 bases. This CDR3 has 14 residues. Germline V gene data show CDR1 as LNHDA and CDR2 as SQIVND (reference sequence). J lost 6 bases, V lost 6 bases, and 6 bases had no gene match. Written as DNA, the CDR3 is TGTGCCAGTAGACTAACAGGGGGCTCTCAGCCCCAGCATTTT. It translates to CASRLTGGSQPQHF. Full variable domain (outside the CDR3, taken from reference TRBV19 and TRBJ1-5): DGGITQSPKYLFRKEGQNVTLSCEQNLNHDAMYWYRQDPGQGLRLIYYSQIVNDFQKGDIAEGYSVSREKKESFPLTVTSAQKNPTAFYLCASRLTGGSQPQHFGDGTRLSIL.

The chain employs TRBV5-1 and TRBJ1-2; 12 bases match TRBD1. The CDR3 totals 15 residues. V dropped 4 bases and J dropped 8; count of bases not matched to a gene: 9. CDR1 is SGHRS and CDR2 is YFSETQ in the germline V gene. The CDR3 DNA sequence: TGCGCCAGCAGCCCGATGGGACAGGGGGCTTACGGCTACACCTTC. Translation gives CASSPMGQGAYGYTF.

The chain combines TRBV14 with TRBJ2-5; D is unclear. The CDR3 is 15 residues long. V was clipped by 1 base and J by 2 bases, with 11 bases between them. The germline CDR1 and CDR2 sequences are SGHDN and FVKESK. The CDR3 DNA follows: TGTGCCAGCAGCCAAGGAGGCGCCGGACAAGAGACCCAGTACTTC. This gives the protein CASSQGGAGQETQYF.

This chain uses TRBV6-2 or TRBV6-3 with TRBJ1-2; perhaps TRBD1 as D (5 bases). Germline assignment: CDR1 MNHEY and CDR2 SVGEGT. The CDR3 consists of 14 residues. V was clipped by 4 bases and J by 4 bases, with 13 bases between them. The CDR3 loop reads CASSSIRVRYGYTF. The CDR3 DNA reads TGTGCCAGCAGTTCCATCAGGGTACGCTATGGCTACACCTTC.

The V gene is TRBV18, the J gene TRBJ1-5; the D is unclear. Per germline, CDR1 KGHSH and CDR2 LQKENI. V was shortened by 1 base and J by 4 bases, with 5 bases between the two germline ends. This CDR3 is built from 13 residues. Written as DNA, the CDR3 is TGTGCCAGCTCACCACAGGGTAATCAGCCCCAGCATTTT. Translated, it gives CASSPQGNQPQHF.

This sequence joins TRBV6-6 and TRBJ2-7; TRBD1 matches at 10 bases. After removal of 2 bases from V and 0 bases from J, the junction contained 4 bases not matched to a gene. This CDR3 region has 16 residues. Germline V gene lookup returns CDR1 MNHNY and CDR2 SVGAGI (reference sequence). CDR3 bases: TGTGCCAGCAGTTACGGAGGGACAGGGGACTCCTACGAGCAGTACGTC. Its protein product is CASSYGGTGDSYEQYV.

The chain employs TRBV18 and TRBJ1-5; the match to TRBD1 covers 7 bases. J gave up 5 bases and V 4 bases, and 8 bases lay outside the gene matches. Germline lookup yields CDR1 KGHSH and CDR2 LQKENI. The CDR3 contains 15 residues. In DNA, the CDR3 is TGTGCCAGCTCACTGCGGGGACAGATCCATCAGCCCCAGCATTTT. This sequence encodes CASSLRGQIHQPQHF.

The chain links TRBV18 to TRBJ2-2; D not certain. The CDR3 covers 13 residues. Germline V gives CDR1 KGHSH, CDR2 LQKENI. V was shortened by 4 bases and J by 6 bases, with 9 bases between the two germline ends. The CDR3 loop reads CASSRDSAGELFF. The CDR3 DNA reads as TGTGCCAGCTCACGAGACTCCGCCGGGGAGCTGTTTTTT.

The rearrangement joins TRBV28 to TRBJ1-3, with 7 nucleotides matching TRBD1. The CDR3 has 16 residues. Germline values: CDR1 MDHEN, CDR2 SYDVKM. V lost 5 bases and J lost 4; bases outside the gene matches: 11. CDR3 in DNA: TGTGCCAGCAGTAACAGTACCGGGACAGTAGGAAACACCATATATTTT. Translation gives CASSNSTGTVGNTIYF.

The J gene is TRBJ1-6, the V gene TRBV3-1 (or the pseudogene TRBV3-2), with TRBD1 identical over 7 bases. CDR1 and CDR2 from the germline V gene are LGHDT and YNNKEL (reference sequence). Losses at the gene ends were 4 bases for V and 9 bases for J; bases not matched to a gene: 9. This CDR3 has 15 residues. CDR3 nucleotides: TGTGCCAGCAGCCCATCGGACAGGTTCGGTTCACCCCTCCACTTT. Translation gives CASSPSDRFGSPLHF.

This clone has only one observation. The rearrangement uses TRBV6-6 and TRBJ1-2; 7 nucleotides agree with TRBD1. Germline assignment: CDR1 MNHNY and CDR2 SVGAGI (reference sequence). This CDR3 spans 13 amino acids. Trimming took 5 bases from V and 3 from J; bases not matched to a gene: 3. CDR3 sequence: CASSRGTDYGYTF. In DNA, the CDR3 is TGTGCCAGCAGTCGTGGGACAGACTATGGCTACACCTTC.

This clone was seen more than once but under ten times. The rearrangement uses TRBV27 and TRBJ1-5; D is unclear. V lost 1 base and J 0 bases, leaving 10 bases between the germline ends. The germline V gene has CDR1 MNHEY and CDR2 SMNVEV (reference sequence). The CDR3 length is 16 residues. CDR3 sequence: CASSLFSDPSNQPQHF. In DNA form, the CDR3 reads TGTGCCAGCAGTTTATTTTCGGACCCTAGCAATCAGCCCCAGCATTTT.

This chain uses TRBV7-9 with TRBJ1-2; a possible D gene is TRBD1 (6 bases). This CDR3 contains 14 residues. Germline V CDR1 and CDR2: SEHNR, FQNEAQ (reference sequence). The germline V and J ends were trimmed by 2 bases and 4 bases, with 11 bases remaining between them. This chain's CDR3 is CASSLRGGVYGYTF. The CDR3 DNA reads TGTGCCAGCAGCTTAAGAGGGGGAGTCTATGGCTACACCTTC.

The rearrangement links TRBV29-1 to TRBJ1-1, with TRBD1 matching over 9 bases. The CDR3 is 16 residues long. Germline CDR1 reads SQVTM; CDR2 reads ANQGSEA. With 8 bases clipped from V and 3 bases from J, the junction kept 16 bases outside the gene matches. Written as DNA, the CDR3 is TGCAGCATTATCGACAGGGGGAAAAGGGGGGACACTGAAGCTTTCTTT. Protein sequence: CSIIDRGKRGDTEAFF.

J is TRBJ1-1 and V is TRBV5-1; D possibly corresponds to TRBD1 (6 bases). This CDR3 spans 13 amino acids. Trimming pared 1 base from V and 5 bases from J, leaving 9 bases between. CDR1 is SGHRS, CDR2 YFSETQ, per germline. The CDR3: CASSLTGPTEAFF. The DNA of the CDR3 is TGCGCCAGCAGCTTGACAGGGCCTACTGAAGCTTTCTTT.

V gene TRBV4-2 combines with J gene TRBJ2-3; D may be TRBD1 (7 bases). V lost 5 bases to trimming and J lost 4 bases, with 16 bases between them. CDR3 length: 15 residues. CDR1 LGHNA and CDR2 YNFKEQ come from the germline V gene. The CDR3 DNA is TGTGCCAGCAGCTCTGGCAGGGGGGACGCAGATACGCAGTATTTT. Protein: CASSSGRGDADTQYF.

The chain links TRBV7-9 to TRBJ2-7; possible D gene TRBD2, 7 bases. The CDR3 runs 13 residues. Trimming took off 3 bases at V and 7 bases at J, with 13 bases between the two ends. Germline CDR1 SEHNR, CDR2 FQNEAQ (reference sequence). The CDR3 is CASSFGGGLEQYV. Written as DNA, the CDR3 is TGTGCCAGCAGCTTTGGGGGGGGCTTAGAGCAGTACGTC.

In nucleotides, the CDR3 is TGCGCCAGCAGCCCTGGGATTCTCACAGATACGCAGTATTTT. Its translation: CASSPGILTDTQYF. The chain joins TRBV5-1 to TRBJ2-3; no reliable D call. The V and J ends lost 4 bases and 2 bases respectively, with 11 bases between them. The CDR3 contains 14 residues. CDR1 is SGHRS and CDR2 is YFSETQ in the germline V gene.

This clone was counted a few times. The V gene is TRBV5-1, the J gene TRBJ2-1; D might be TRBD1 or TRBD2, each matching 6 bases. The CDR3 is 15 amino acids. V lost 4 bases, J lost 0 bases, and 11 bases lay in between. CDR1 and CDR2 (germline): SGHRS, YFSETQ. The CDR3 DNA is TGCGCCAGCAGCCCGGGGGCTTTCTCCTACAATGAGCAGTTCTTC. This codes for CASSPGAFSYNEQFF.

The chain carries TRBV12-3 or TRBV12-4 and TRBJ1-4; D gene ambiguous. This CDR3 has 13 amino acids. V was pared by 4 bases and J by 7 bases, with 10 bases between. CDR3: CASSYGRAEKLFF. CDR3 sequence (DNA): TGTGCCAGCAGTTACGGACGGGCTGAAAAACTGTTTTTT.

This chain uses TRBV15 with TRBJ2-6; weak D call: TRBD2 (7 bases). The V and J ends lost 1 base and 2 bases respectively, with 9 bases between them. The CDR3 has 16 residues. Germline CDR1 and CDR2: LNHNV and YYDKDF (reference sequence). The CDR3 bases are TGTGCCACCAGCAGAGGGGGGGGCGCTGGGGCCAACGTCCTGACTTTC. It is translated as CATSRGGGAGANVLTF.

The sample holds a few counts of this clone. This chain links TRBV4-1 with TRBJ1-2; 7 bases are shared with TRBD1. This CDR3 spans 15 amino acids. Trimming at V came to 0 bases and at J to 8 bases, leaving 9 bases not matched to a gene. Germline-derived CDR1 and CDR2 are MGHRA and YSYEKL. Here the CDR3 DNA reads TGCGCCAGCAGCCAAGAGAACAACAGGGGAGACGGCTACACCTTC. This encodes CASSQENNRGDGYTF.

This chain links TRBV7-2 with TRBJ2-1; 7 bases line up with TRBD1. Trimming at V came to 5 bases and at J to 8 bases, leaving 6 bases not matched to a gene. From germline, CDR1 is SGHTA and CDR2 FQGNSA. The CDR3 loop spans 13 amino acids. The CDR3 DNA is TGTGCCAGCAGCCCACAGGGGCCCCATGAGCAGTTCTTC. Translation gives CASSPQGPHEQFF.

The genes are TRBV5-1 and TRBJ1-2; perhaps TRBD1 as D (5 bases). Germline CDR1 SGHRS, CDR2 YFSETQ. V lost 0 bases and J 4 bases, leaving 13 bases between the germline ends. CDR3 length: 15 amino acids. The CDR3 loop reads CASSLVLAGPYGYTF. The DNA for the CDR3 is TGCGCCAGCAGCTTGGTTTTGGCAGGGCCCTATGGCTACACCTTC.

The chain links TRBV7-3 to TRBJ2-3, with TRBD2 identical over 7 bases. Looked up from germline, CDR1 is SGHTA and CDR2 is FQGTGA. The CDR3 loop spans 14 amino acids. V trimming: 4 bases; J trimming: 8 bases; junction bases outside the gene matches: 9. CDR3 residues: CASSSYGGEATQYF. For the CDR3, the DNA is TGTGCCAGCAGCTCCTATGGGGGGGAAGCTACGCAGTATTTT.

This clone was found a few times. This chain's CDR3 is CATTLAGGHNEQFF. Written as DNA, the CDR3 is TGTGCCACCACGCTAGCGGGGGGGCACAATGAGCAGTTCTTC. The chain has TRBV7-2 and TRBJ2-1; 12 nucleotides line up with TRBD2. Trimming removed 10 bases from V and 5 bases from J; junction bases left unmatched: 6. CDR3 length: 14 residues. From germline, CDR1 is SGHTA and CDR2 FQGNSA.